Presented here are 15 T cell receptor beta chains from one specimen sequenced in a study of blood T cell repertoires in COVID-19. Using immunoSEQ multiplex PCR, the repertoire was profiled, and TCRdb retains in-frame clones only, with some absent. The sample gives just under 150,000 clones, about 87% of which show up once; less than 10% is in the top ten. The specimen sequenced was peripheral blood. These receptors originate from a woman aged 50 to 60 with active or convalescent COVID-19.

This chain links TRBV5-5 with TRBJ2-1; 7 positions match TRBD1. Germline V gene sequence: CDR1 SGHKS, CDR2 YYEKEE (reference sequence). The CDR3 is 14 amino acids. J gave up 1 base and V 7 bases, and 5 bases lay outside the gene matches. The CDR3 DNA is TGTGCCAGCGGCCCGACAGGGTCCTACAATGAGCAGTTCTTC. Its translation is CASGPTGSYNEQFF. The full variable domain, in which reference TRBV5-5 and TRBJ2-1 provide the parts outside the CDR3, is DAGVTQSPTHLIKTRGQQVTLRCSPISGHKSVSWYQQVLGQGPQFIFQYYEKEERGRGNFPDRFSARQFPNYSSELNVNALLLGDSALYLCASGPTGSYNEQFFGPGTRLTVL.

This CDR3 is CASSIVTGEEQFF. The DNA of the CDR3 is TGTGCCAGTAGTATAGTGACAGGGGAAGAGCAGTTCTTC. The chain couples TRBV19 to TRBJ2-1; TRBD1 agrees at 8 bases. This CDR3 is 13 amino acids long. In germline, CDR1 is LNHDA, CDR2 SQIVND (reference sequence). The junction had 3 bases not matched to a gene; V was cut back by 1 base and J by 10 bases.

In its sample, this clone was seen a few times. The chain couples TRBV29-1 to TRBJ2-3, with 7 bases aligning to TRBD1. The germline V gene encodes CDR1 SQVTM and CDR2 ANQGSEA. V lost 7 bases to trimming and J lost 6 bases; unmatched junction nucleotides: 10. This CDR3 region has 13 residues. The CDR3 loop reads CSAGQASGDTQYF. In DNA form, the CDR3 reads TGCAGCGCTGGACAGGCCTCGGGGGATACGCAGTATTTT.

The J gene is TRBJ1-1, the V gene TRBV12-3 or TRBV12-4; D is ambiguous. The length of the CDR3 is 12 residues. Deletions cut 8 bases from V and 4 bases from J, with 11 bases between. CDR3 in amino acids: CASGPRVTEAFF. The CDR3 DNA is TGTGCCAGCGGACCGCGGGTCACTGAAGCTTTCTTT.

This clone was seen once. This chain connects TRBV12-3 or TRBV12-4 to TRBJ2-7, with 7 nucleotides matching TRBD1. Trimming took 6 bases from V and 6 from J; bases not matched to a gene: 2. The CDR3 covers 11 residues. The CDR3 here is CASSRGSEQYF. For the CDR3, the DNA is TGTGCCAGCAGCAGGGGGAGCGAGCAGTACTTC.

This clone was observed once. The genes are TRBV9 and TRBJ2-1; 8 nucleotides line up with TRBD1. The CDR3 length is 15 residues. CDR1 and CDR2 from the germline V gene are SGDLS and YYNGEE. J gave up 0 bases and V 4 bases, and 3 bases lay outside the gene matches. DNA of the CDR3: TGTGCCAGCAGCACCGGGACAGGCTCCTACAATGAGCAGTTCTTC. Its translation is CASSTGTGSYNEQFF.

This clone appeared a single time. V usage is TRBV3-1 (or the pseudogene TRBV3-2) and J usage is TRBJ2-1; a possible D gene is TRBD2 (6 bases). The CDR3 is made up of 15 amino acids. CDR1 and CDR2 from the germline V gene are LGHDT and YNNKEL (reference sequence). V was cut by 0 bases and J by 5 bases, with 11 bases left in between. CDR3 loop: CASSQEASAHNEQFF. CDR3 coding DNA: TGTGCCAGCAGCCAAGAGGCTAGCGCCCACAATGAGCAGTTCTTC.

This chain connects TRBV27 to TRBJ1-5; the D gene is possibly TRBD1 (5 bases). CDR1 MNHEY and CDR2 SMNVEV come from the germline V gene (reference sequence). The CDR3 totals 13 residues. With 6 bases removed from V and 5 bases from J, the gap between germline ends came to 11 bases. The CDR3 loop is CASSLGVDQPQHF. In DNA form, the CDR3 reads TGTGCCAGCAGCCTAGGGGTGGATCAGCCCCAGCATTTT.

The chain uses TRBV10-3 and TRBJ1-2, with TRBD1 matching over 12 bases. V gave up 9 bases and J gave up 8 bases; unmatched junction bases: 7. Germline-derived CDR1 and CDR2 are ENHRY and SYGVKD. The CDR3 runs 13 residues. The CDR3 loop is CAIFAGTGGGYTF. The CDR3, as DNA: TGTGCCATTTTCGCCGGGACAGGGGGCGGCTACACCTTC.

This chain uses TRBV5-6 with TRBJ2-2, with TRBD2 matching over 7 bases. This CDR3 is built from 15 residues. V lost 5 bases, J lost 1 base, and 5 bases stayed unmatched. Germline CDR1 reads SGHDT; CDR2 reads YYEEEE. CDR3 in amino acids: CASRPLAGNTGELFF. The CDR3 DNA is TGTGCCAGCAGACCCTTAGCGGGGAACACCGGGGAGCTGTTTTTT.

The chain joins TRBV4-3 to TRBJ1-1; no firm D call. CDR3 length: 13 residues. V was cut by 2 bases and J by 7 bases, with 11 bases left in between. Germline values: CDR1 LGHNA, CDR2 YSLEER. The CDR3 DNA sequence: TGCGCCAGCAGCCAATCCCAGATTGATGAAGCTTTCTTT. The encoded protein is CASSQSQIDEAFF.

The chain couples TRBV2 to TRBJ2-1; D remains ambiguous. The CDR3 totals 13 residues. V was shortened by 10 bases and J by 0 bases, with 10 bases between the two germline ends. Per the germline V gene, CDR1 is SNHLY and CDR2 is FYNNEI. CDR3 coding DNA: TGTGCCACCCAAGAGTTCTCCTACAATGAGCAGTTCTTC. Protein sequence: CATQEFSYNEQFF.

J is TRBJ2-5 and V is TRBV4-3; TRBD2 is a possible D gene (6 bases). Germline V gene lookup returns CDR1 LGHNA and CDR2 YSLEER. The CDR3 extends over 15 amino acids. V was pared by 0 bases and J by 1 base, with 9 bases between. CDR3 DNA sequence: TGCGCCAGCAGCCAAGATCGGCGGGGCCAAGAGACCCAGTACTTC. It codes for CASSQDRRGQETQYF.

The chain carries TRBV5-1 and TRBJ1-1, with 10 bases lining up with TRBD1. Trimming cost V 4 bases and J 1 base; bases outside gene matches: 7. The CDR3 spans 16 residues. Germline V CDR1 and CDR2: SGHRS, YFSETQ. The CDR3 region has the DNA TGCGCCAGCAGCGTAAGACAGGGGGCGGGGAACACTGAAGCTTTCTTT. Amino acids: CASSVRQGAGNTEAFF.

This clone was recorded once. The rearrangement joins TRBV6-5 to TRBJ1-1, with D perhaps TRBD1 (6 bases). The germline gives CDR1 MNHEY, CDR2 SVGAGI. The CDR3 is 14 amino acids. V lost 6 bases and J lost 5, with 16 bases in between. The CDR3 sequence: CASRITGLGTEAFF. Here the CDR3 DNA reads TGTGCCAGCAGGATTACAGGGTTGGGGACTGAAGCTTTCTTT.